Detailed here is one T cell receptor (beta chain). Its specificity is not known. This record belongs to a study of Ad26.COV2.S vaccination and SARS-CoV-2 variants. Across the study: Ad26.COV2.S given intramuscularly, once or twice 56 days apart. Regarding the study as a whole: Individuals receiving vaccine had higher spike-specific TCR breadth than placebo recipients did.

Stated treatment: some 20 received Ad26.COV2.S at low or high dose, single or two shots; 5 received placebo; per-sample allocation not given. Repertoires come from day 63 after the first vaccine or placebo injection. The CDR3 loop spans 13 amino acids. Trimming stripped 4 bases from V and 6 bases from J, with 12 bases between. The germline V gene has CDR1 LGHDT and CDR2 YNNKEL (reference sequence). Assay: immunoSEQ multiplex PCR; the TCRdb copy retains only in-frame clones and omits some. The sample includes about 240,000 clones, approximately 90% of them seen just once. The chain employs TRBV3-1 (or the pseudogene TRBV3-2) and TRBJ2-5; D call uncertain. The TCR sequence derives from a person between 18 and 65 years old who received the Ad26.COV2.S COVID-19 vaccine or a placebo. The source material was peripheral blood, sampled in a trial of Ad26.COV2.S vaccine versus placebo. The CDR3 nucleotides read TGTGCCAGCAGCCTCGAAATGGGCAAGACCCAGTACTTC. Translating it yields CASSLEMGKTQYF.